This is a list of T cell receptor beta chains from one sample in a study of molecular identifiers for immune sequencing clone quantification. TCRdb redid the calling of the PCR reads with MiXCR, one entry per CDR3 protein. The sample includes approximately 320,000 distinct CDR3 sequences, about 22% of them seen just once. Sequencing was done on a sample of naive CD8+ T cells from blood, with Jurkat cell RNA spiked in. All receptors derive from a human donor in good health. Some libraries in this study had Jurkat cell RNA spiked in. CDR3s include the opening cysteine and the closing phenylalanine or tryptophan. The D gene is left open where the match is weak. The size entry is marked missing in some rows and otherwise reads once, few, many or a size class.

d_call: -; j_call: TRBJ1-2; v_call: TRBV5-6; clone_size: few; cdr3_nt: TGTGCCAGCAGCTTGGAGGATTCGTCTAACTATGGCTACACCTTC; cdr3_aa: CASSLEDSSNYGYTF
d_call: TRBD2; j_call: TRBJ2-7; v_call: TRBV27; clone_size: -; cdr3_nt: TGTGCCAGCAATCCCATTCTAGCGGACGGCCCCTACGAGCAGTACTTC; cdr3_aa: CASNPILADGPYEQYF
d_call: -; j_call: TRBJ2-7; v_call: TRBV2; clone_size: many; cdr3_nt: TGTGCCAGCAGTGAAACAGCTCGACTCTACGAGCAGTACTTC; cdr3_aa: CASSETARLYEQYF
d_call: TRBD1; j_call: TRBJ2-5; v_call: TRBV7-9; clone_size: many; cdr3_nt: TGTGCCAGCAGCCCATCCGCAGGGGGAGAGACCCAGTACTTC; cdr3_aa: CASSPSAGGETQYF
d_call: -; j_call: TRBJ2-1; v_call: TRBV21-1; clone_size: few; cdr3_nt: TGTGCCAGCAGCACACTTAACCCGACAGGCCGACCGACCTACAATGAGCAGTTCTTC; cdr3_aa: CASSTLNPTGRPTYNEQFF
d_call: -; j_call: TRBJ2-7; v_call: TRBV4-3; clone_size: -; cdr3_nt: TGCGCCAGCAGCCAAGAATCCGCTGGCAGGGGCTACGAGCAGTACTTC; cdr3_aa: CASSQESAGRGYEQYF
d_call: TRBD2; j_call: TRBJ2-5; v_call: TRBV29-1; clone_size: many; cdr3_nt: TGCAGCGTTGAACTACCCCTCCTCTCAGCCCGGGAGGTTGGTGTCCAAGAGACCCAGTACTTC; cdr3_aa: CSVELPLLSAREVGVQETQYF
d_call: -; j_call: TRBJ2-2; v_call: TRBV11-2; clone_size: -; cdr3_nt: TGTGCCAGCACCAACGTAGCCGGGGAGCTGTTTTTT; cdr3_aa: CASTNVAGELFF
d_call: TRBD1; j_call: TRBJ2-1; v_call: TRBV6-5; clone_size: -; cdr3_nt: TGTGCCAGCAAATCGGGACAGGGGTTAACTGAGCAGTTCTTC; cdr3_aa: CASKSGQGLTEQFF
d_call: TRBD1; j_call: TRBJ1-3; v_call: TRBV28; clone_size: few; cdr3_nt: TGTGCCAGCAGCAAACCGGGACAGGGGGCGCGTATCCGAGGAAACACCATATATTTT; cdr3_aa: CASSKPGQGARIRGNTIYF
d_call: TRBD1; j_call: TRBJ2-7; v_call: TRBV12-3/TRBV12-4; clone_size: many; cdr3_nt: TGTGCCAGCGGCACAGGGGGCTTGTCCTACGAGCAGTACTTC; cdr3_aa: CASGTGGLSYEQYF
d_call: TRBD1; j_call: TRBJ2-6; v_call: TRBV23-1; clone_size: few; cdr3_nt: TGCGCCAGCAGTCCGAAAGCCCCCCAACAGGGGGCAGACTCTGGGGCCAACGTCCTGACTTTC; cdr3_aa: CASSPKAPQQGADSGANVLTF
d_call: -; j_call: TRBJ2-7; v_call: TRBV19; clone_size: -; cdr3_nt: TGTGCCAGTAGATTTCGGCAGCCAGGAGCGTACTTC; cdr3_aa: CASRFRQPGAYF
d_call: TRBD2; j_call: TRBJ2-3; v_call: TRBV7-3; clone_size: few; cdr3_nt: TGTGCCAGCAGCCCTACAGCGGGAGGCAGGAATACGCAGTATTTT; cdr3_aa: CASSPTAGGRNTQYF
d_call: -; j_call: TRBJ2-7; v_call: TRBV6-5; clone_size: -; cdr3_nt: TGTGCCAGCAGTTACTCTTCCGGGACACAGTACGAGCAGTACTTC; cdr3_aa: CASSYSSGTQYEQYF
d_call: TRBD1; j_call: TRBJ1-5; v_call: TRBV5-6; clone_size: -; cdr3_nt: TGTGCCAGCAGCGCCGGGACAGACAATCAGCCCCAGCATTTT; cdr3_aa: CASSAGTDNQPQHF
d_call: TRBD2; j_call: TRBJ2-3; v_call: TRBV7-6; clone_size: -; cdr3_nt: TGTGCCAGCAGCTTCCCGACTAGCGGGGAGAACACAGATACGCAGTATTTT; cdr3_aa: CASSFPTSGENTDTQYF
d_call: TRBD2; j_call: TRBJ2-7; v_call: TRBV30; clone_size: -; cdr3_nt: TGTGCCTGGAGGCGCGGGGGCTCCTACGAGCAGTACTTC; cdr3_aa: CAWRRGGSYEQYF
d_call: -; j_call: TRBJ2-7; v_call: TRBV7-9; clone_size: many; cdr3_nt: TGTGCCAGCAGCTCCAACAGGGACTACGAGCAGTACTTC; cdr3_aa: CASSSNRDYEQYF
d_call: TRBD2; j_call: TRBJ2-3; v_call: TRBV9; clone_size: many; cdr3_nt: TGTGCCAGCAGCGGGACTAGCGTCTACTCTAGCACAGATACGCAGTATTTT; cdr3_aa: CASSGTSVYSSTDTQYF
d_call: TRBD2; j_call: TRBJ2-3; v_call: TRBV6-5; clone_size: once; cdr3_nt: TGTGCCAGCAGTTACTCTGCGCGGGGGGGGGCAGATACGCAGTATTTT; cdr3_aa: CASSYSARGGADTQYF
d_call: -; j_call: TRBJ2-7; v_call: TRBV15; clone_size: -; cdr3_nt: TGTGCCACCCGTAACGGCGGCCAGTCACCCTACGAGCAGTACTTC; cdr3_aa: CATRNGGQSPYEQYF
d_call: -; j_call: TRBJ1-1; v_call: TRBV7-9; clone_size: few; cdr3_nt: TGTGCCAGCAGCTTAGAACAGGGAATGAACACTGAAGCTTTCTTT; cdr3_aa: CASSLEQGMNTEAFF
d_call: -; j_call: TRBJ2-7; v_call: TRBV29-1; clone_size: -; cdr3_nt: TGCAGCGTTGAATGGAGGGCAAAGGGGGACTACGAGCAGTACTTC; cdr3_aa: CSVEWRAKGDYEQYF
d_call: -; j_call: TRBJ2-3; v_call: TRBV3-1; clone_size: few; cdr3_nt: TGTGCCAGCAGCCCACCGGGGGAGCCGCAGTATTTT; cdr3_aa: CASSPPGEPQYF
d_call: TRBD1; j_call: TRBJ1-1; v_call: TRBV29-1; clone_size: many; cdr3_nt: TGCAGCGTTGAGGGACAGGGCAGTCGGACTGAAGCTTTCTTT; cdr3_aa: CSVEGQGSRTEAFF
d_call: -; j_call: TRBJ1-1; v_call: TRBV13; clone_size: few; cdr3_nt: TGTGCCAGCAGCTTAGGCGCAGAACATCGGACTGAAGCTTTCTTT; cdr3_aa: CASSLGAEHRTEAFF
d_call: TRBD1; j_call: TRBJ1-4; v_call: TRBV9; clone_size: -; cdr3_nt: TGTGCCAGCAGCGTAGAGGACAGGGAGAATGAAAAACTGTTTTTT; cdr3_aa: CASSVEDRENEKLFF
d_call: -; j_call: TRBJ2-3; v_call: TRBV4-1; clone_size: few; cdr3_nt: TGCGCCAGCAGCCTCCAAGCAAGGGGAGAAACAGATACGCAGTATTTT; cdr3_aa: CASSLQARGETDTQYF
d_call: -; j_call: TRBJ1-1; v_call: TRBV6-6; clone_size: few; cdr3_nt: TGTGCCAGCAGTTCCAGACAATACACTGAAGCTTTCTTT; cdr3_aa: CASSSRQYTEAFF
d_call: -; j_call: TRBJ1-1; v_call: TRBV6-5; clone_size: many; cdr3_nt: TGTGCCAGCAGTTACTCCCACTCCGGGGGCACTGAAGCTTTCTTT; cdr3_aa: CASSYSHSGGTEAFF
d_call: -; j_call: TRBJ2-7; v_call: TRBV7-9; clone_size: -; cdr3_nt: TGTGCCAGCAGCCTAGCACCGGAGGGGGTCTACGAGCAGTACTTC; cdr3_aa: CASSLAPEGVYEQYF
d_call: -; j_call: TRBJ2-1; v_call: TRBV30; clone_size: -; cdr3_nt: TGTGCCTGGAGTGAACCCACCAGGGGTATCACCGGTGAGCAGTTCTTC; cdr3_aa: CAWSEPTRGITGEQFF
d_call: -; j_call: TRBJ1-1; v_call: TRBV6-6; clone_size: -; cdr3_nt: TGTGCCAGCAGTTACGGAGGTACACCAGCTTTCTTT; cdr3_aa: CASSYGGTPAFF
d_call: -; j_call: TRBJ2-7; v_call: TRBV7-9; clone_size: -; cdr3_nt: TGTGCCTGCAGCTACGAGCAGTACTTC; cdr3_aa: CACSYEQYF
d_call: -; j_call: TRBJ1-1; v_call: TRBV27; clone_size: many; cdr3_nt: TGTGCCAGCGGATATACAGGTGACGCTTTCTTT; cdr3_aa: CASGYTGDAFF